This T cell receptor (beta chain) was documented in a study of T cell responses to AZD1222 COVID-19 vaccine. Study background: Pooled samples include second doses given at about 4 or 12 weeks. Study-wide results and caveats: As reported, nearly half of all spike-specific TCRs target variant regions that are unmutated.

Generated by immunoSEQ multiplex PCR, the TCRdb table keeps only in-frame clones and is missing some. The sample shows about 120,000 clones, approximately 90% of them seen only once. Trimming removed 0 bases at V and 1 base at J, with 3 bases between. Germline values: CDR1 ENHRY, CDR2 SYGVKD. The CDR3 has 13 amino acids. Remarks on this clone: Its antigen is not known.

The sequence derives from an adult in good health. Specimen: peripheral blood, collected on day 0 of AZD1222 vaccination. J is TRBJ1-1 and V is TRBV10-3; D uncertain. CDR3 sequence reads: CAISESWNTEAFF. Written as DNA, the CDR3 is TGTGCCATCAGTGAGTCTTGGAACACTGAAGCTTTCTTT.